This T cell receptor beta chain emerged from a study of long-term antiretroviral therapy in people with HIV. Germline-derived CDR1 and CDR2 are MNHNY and SVGAGI (reference sequence). V was cut by 6 bases and J by 4 bases, with 12 bases left in between. This CDR3 is 13 amino acids long. Samples were assayed with immunoSEQ v3.0 at survey level. Sequencing used immunoSEQ multiplex PCR; TCRdb keeps in-frame clones, though not all of them. The sample carries about 21,000 clones, 82% recorded once. The chain uses TRBV6-6 and TRBJ1-2; TRBD1 is a possible D gene (5 bases). The TCR originated in a man aged 50 to 59 with HIV. The starting material was unsorted PBMCs, obtained at the start of antiretroviral therapy. The CDR3 region is CASSLGLSYGYTF. In nucleotides, the CDR3 is TGTGCCAGCAGCTTGGGACTGAGCTATGGCTACACCTTC.